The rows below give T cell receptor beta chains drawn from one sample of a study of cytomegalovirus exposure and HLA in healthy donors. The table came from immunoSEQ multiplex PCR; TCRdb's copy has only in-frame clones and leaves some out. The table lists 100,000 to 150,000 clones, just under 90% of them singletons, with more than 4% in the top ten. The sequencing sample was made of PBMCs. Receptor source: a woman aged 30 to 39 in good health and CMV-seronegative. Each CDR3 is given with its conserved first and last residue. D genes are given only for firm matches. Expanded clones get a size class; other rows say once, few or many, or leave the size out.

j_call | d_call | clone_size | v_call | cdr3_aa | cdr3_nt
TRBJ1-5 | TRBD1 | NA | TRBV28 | CASSSGQGNQPQHF | TGTGCCAGCAGTTCCGGACAGGGCAATCAGCCCCAGCATTTT
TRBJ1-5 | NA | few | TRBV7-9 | CASSLTTAPNQPQHF | TGTGCCAGCAGCTTAACGACAGCCCCCAATCAGCCCCAGCATTTT
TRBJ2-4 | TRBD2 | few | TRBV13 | CASSSWTSGGSIAKNIQYF | TGTGCCAGCAGCTCGTGGACTAGCGGGGGATCCATAGCCAAAAACATTCAGTACTTC
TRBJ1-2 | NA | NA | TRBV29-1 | CSVRQLVPFYGYTF | TGCAGCGTGCGCCAATTGGTTCCCTTCTATGGCTACACCTTC
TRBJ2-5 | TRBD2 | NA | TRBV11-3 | CASSLGFGGQETQYF | TGTGCCAGCAGCTTAGGATTCGGGGGGCAAGAGACCCAGTACTTC
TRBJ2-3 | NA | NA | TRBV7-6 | CASSRDFTDTQYF | TGTGCCAGCAGTCGGGACTTCACAGATACGCAGTATTTT
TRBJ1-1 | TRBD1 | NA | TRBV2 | CASSSQTGTGDMNTEAFF | TGTGCCAGCAGTTCTCAGACCGGGACAGGGGATATGAACACTGAAGCTTTCTTT
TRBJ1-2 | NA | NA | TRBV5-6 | CASSADGGGGPFGYTF | TGTGCCAGCAGCGCGGACGGGGGGGGAGGTCCCTTTGGCTACACCTTC
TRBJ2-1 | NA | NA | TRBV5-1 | CASSVSTREQFF | TGCGCCAGCAGCGTATCGACTCGTGAGCAGTTCTTC
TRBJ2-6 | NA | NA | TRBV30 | CAWSVRQGHSGANVLTF | TGTGCCTGGAGTGTCCGTCAGGGCCACTCTGGGGCCAACGTCCTGACTTTC
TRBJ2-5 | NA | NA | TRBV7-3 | CASSLPDGDQYF | TGTGCCAGCAGCTTACCGGACGGGGACCAGTACTTC
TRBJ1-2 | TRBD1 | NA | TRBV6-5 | CASRRDSPSYGYTF | TGTGCCAGCAGAAGGGACAGCCCCAGCTATGGCTACACCTTC
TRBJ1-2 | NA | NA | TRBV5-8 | CASSQIEGRLFYGYTF | TGTGCCAGCAGCCAGATAGAGGGGAGGCTCTTTTATGGCTACACCTTC
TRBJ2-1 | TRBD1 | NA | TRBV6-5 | CASSYGQGTEQFF | TGTGCCAGCAGTTATGGACAGGGTACTGAGCAGTTCTTC
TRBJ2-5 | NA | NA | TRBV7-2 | CASSLFSMAEETQYF | TGTGCCAGCAGCTTATTTTCTATGGCGGAAGAGACCCAGTACTTC
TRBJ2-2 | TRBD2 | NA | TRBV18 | CASSRTSGSRAGELFF | TGTGCCAGCTCACGCACTAGCGGGAGTCGGGCCGGGGAGCTGTTTTTT
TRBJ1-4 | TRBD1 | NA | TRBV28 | CASSLTFTGGISEKLFF | TGTGCCAGCAGTCTAACGTTTACAGGGGGCATAAGTGAAAAACTGTTTTTT
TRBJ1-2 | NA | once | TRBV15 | CATSRGGLYGYTF | TGTGCCACCAGCAGAGGAGGGCTCTATGGCTACACCTTC
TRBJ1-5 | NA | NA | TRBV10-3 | CAISSGLIDQPQHF | TGTGCCATCAGTTCGGGACTGATAGATCAGCCCCAGCATTTT
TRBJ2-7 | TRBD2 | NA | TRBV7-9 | CASSLGLADSGDEQYF | TGTGCCAGCAGCTTAGGCTTAGCGGATAGCGGGGACGAGCAGTACTTC
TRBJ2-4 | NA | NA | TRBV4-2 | CASSPGQRSPFLAKNIQYF | TGTGCCAGCAGCCCCGGACAGCGTTCCCCCTTTCTAGCCAAAAACATTCAGTACTTC
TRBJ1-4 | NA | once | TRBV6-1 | CASRHVRGDEKLFF | TGTGCCAGCAGGCACGTGCGGGGGGATGAAAAACTGTTTTTT
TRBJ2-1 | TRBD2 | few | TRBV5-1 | CASSPVAGNYNEQFF | TGCGCCAGCAGCCCCGTAGCGGGGAACTACAATGAGCAGTTCTTC
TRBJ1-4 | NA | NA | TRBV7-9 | CSSSAMETNEKLFF | TGTTCCAGCAGCGCCATGGAGACTAATGAAAAACTGTTTTTT
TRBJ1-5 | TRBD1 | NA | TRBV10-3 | CAISATGVGQPQHF | TGTGCCATCAGTGCGACAGGGGTAGGGCAGCCCCAGCATTTT
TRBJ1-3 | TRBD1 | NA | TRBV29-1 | CSAETGGGNTIYF | TGCAGCGCAGAGACAGGGGGTGGAAACACCATATATTTT